This T cell receptor (beta chain) is from a study of T-cell reconstitution after alpha-beta-depleted transplantation in children. CDR1 and CDR2 from the germline V gene are DFQATT and SNEGSKA (reference sequence). The V gene end was trimmed by 3 bases and the J gene end by 6 bases; junction bases not matched to a gene: 13. The CDR3 loop spans 16 amino acids. This clonotype was detected many times. Construction of the TCRbeta library involved unique molecular identifiers. Each CDR3 protein is one row after TCRdb ran MiXCR on the PCR reads. The sample carries 150,000 to 200,000 distinct CDR3 sequences, approximately 7% recorded once.

The clonotype originates from a human donor who donated a stem cell graft to a child with Wiskott-Aldrich syndrome. The V call is TRBV20-1, the J call TRBJ2-1, with 8 bases lining up with TRBD2. Sequencing was performed on PBMCs from the stem cell graft donor, taken from the stem cell graft. CDR3 sequence reads: CSASPPGAGGGNEQFF. Here the CDR3 DNA reads TGCAGTGCTAGCCCCCCCGGGGCGGGAGGAGGCAATGAGCAGTTCTTC.